A selection of T cell receptor beta chains follows, all from one sample in a study of shared T cell receptors in the human thymus. Only in-frame clones appear in the TCRdb table, and some are missing; sequencing was by immunoSEQ multiplex PCR. The table has around 68,000 clones, 90% to 95% seen once. The sample taken for sequencing was thymocytes. The receptor set was obtained from a human donor. Both conserved end residues are part of each CDR3. The order of the fields is D gene, CDR3 length, J gene, clone size, V gene, CDR3 protein, CDR3 DNA. D genes are given only for firm matches. Clone size is stated in some rows and not others, as once, few, many or a class when expanded.

d_gene: NA; len: 14; j_gene: TRBJ2-5; abundance: NA; v_gene: TRBV4-3; CDR3aa: CASSPRRGPKTQYF; CDR3nt: TGCGCCAGCAGCCCCAGGCGGGGGCCAAAGACCCAGTACTTC
d_gene: TRBD1; len: 22; j_gene: TRBJ2-6; abundance: NA; v_gene: TRBV10-3; CDR3aa: CAISDAQTLAGGSTSGANVLTF; CDR3nt: TGTGCCATCAGTGATGCCCAAACCTTAGCAGGGGGTTCGACCTCTGGGGCCAACGTCCTGACTTTC
d_gene: NA; len: 16; j_gene: TRBJ1-1; abundance: few; v_gene: TRBV6-5; CDR3aa: CASSYSAWGGGSEAFF; CDR3nt: TGTGCCAGCAGTTACTCGGCCTGGGGAGGAGGCTCTGAAGCTTTCTTT
d_gene: TRBD1; len: 15; j_gene: TRBJ1-5; abundance: NA; v_gene: TRBV6-1; CDR3aa: CASSETARDSGPQHF; CDR3nt: TGTGCCAGCAGTGAAACCGCCCGGGACAGCGGGCCCCAGCATTTT
d_gene: NA; len: 21; j_gene: TRBJ2-7; abundance: NA; v_gene: TRBV27; CDR3aa: CASSPVVPTLTNSPGPYEQYF; CDR3nt: TGTGCCAGCAGCCCCGTTGTTCCGACGCTCACAAACAGTCCGGGACCCTACGAGCAGTACTTC
d_gene: TRBD1; len: 14; j_gene: TRBJ2-7; abundance: NA; v_gene: TRBV9; CDR3aa: CASSLRRDRYEQYF; CDR3nt: TGTGCCAGCAGCTTACGCCGGGACAGATACGAGCAGTACTTC
d_gene: NA; len: 15; j_gene: TRBJ2-7; abundance: NA; v_gene: TRBV4-1; CDR3aa: CASSQDLDSSYEQYF; CDR3nt: TGCGCCAGCAGCCAAGATCTTGACAGCTCCTACGAGCAGTACTTC
d_gene: TRBD1; len: 15; j_gene: TRBJ2-2; abundance: NA; v_gene: TRBV13; CDR3aa: CASSHGTENTGELFF; CDR3nt: TGTGCCAGCAGCCACGGGACAGAGAACACCGGGGAGCTGTTTTTT
d_gene: TRBD1; len: 17; j_gene: TRBJ2-4; abundance: NA; v_gene: TRBV11-2; CDR3aa: CASSYRQDRLAKNIQYF; CDR3nt: TGTGCCAGCAGTTACAGACAGGACAGGTTAGCCAAAAACATTCAGTACTTC
d_gene: TRBD1; len: 18; j_gene: TRBJ2-6; abundance: NA; v_gene: TRBV6-1; CDR3aa: CASSEQGQGSSGANVLTF; CDR3nt: TGTGCCAGCAGTGAACAGGGACAGGGTAGTTCTGGGGCCAACGTCCTGACTTTC
d_gene: NA; len: 13; j_gene: TRBJ1-6; abundance: NA; v_gene: TRBV28; CDR3aa: CASLGGRNSPLHF; CDR3nt: TGTGCCAGCTTGGGAGGTCGCAATTCACCCCTCCACTTT
d_gene: NA; len: 17; j_gene: TRBJ1-6; abundance: NA; v_gene: TRBV2; CDR3aa: CASSDFPAGSYNSPLHF; CDR3nt: TGTGCCAGCAGTGATTTTCCCGCGGGCTCCTATAATTCACCCCTCCACTTT
d_gene: NA; len: 14; j_gene: TRBJ2-1; abundance: NA; v_gene: TRBV19; CDR3aa: CASSQGARGNEQFF; CDR3nt: TGTGCCAGTAGTCAGGGGGCGCGGGGGAATGAGCAGTTCTTC
d_gene: NA; len: 13; j_gene: TRBJ2-5; abundance: NA; v_gene: TRBV9; CDR3aa: CASSGPGQETQYF; CDR3nt: TGTGCCAGCAGCGGGCCGGGCCAAGAGACCCAGTACTTC
d_gene: NA; len: 14; j_gene: TRBJ2-5; abundance: NA; v_gene: TRBV9; CDR3aa: CASSALGTGGGQYF; CDR3nt: TGTGCCAGCAGCGCCCTTGGTACCGGAGGGGGCCAGTACTTC
d_gene: TRBD1; len: 17; j_gene: TRBJ1-1; abundance: NA; v_gene: TRBV7-9; CDR3aa: CASSLALEGQGEGRAFF; CDR3nt: TGTGCCAGCAGCTTAGCCCTTGAAGGACAGGGGGAGGGAAGAGCTTTCTTT
d_gene: NA; len: 13; j_gene: TRBJ2-1; abundance: NA; v_gene: TRBV25-1; CDR3aa: CASSDNRDNEQFF; CDR3nt: TGTGCCAGCAGTGATAACAGGGACAATGAGCAGTTCTTC
d_gene: TRBD2; len: 15; j_gene: TRBJ2-1; abundance: once; v_gene: TRBV2; CDR3aa: CASSKGLAGRNEQFF; CDR3nt: TGTGCCAGCAGTAAGGGACTAGCGGGGAGAAATGAGCAGTTCTTC
d_gene: NA; len: 16; j_gene: TRBJ2-1; abundance: once; v_gene: TRBV14; CDR3aa: CASSQGLAAGNNEQFF; CDR3nt: TGTGCCAGCAGCCAAGGATTAGCAGCCGGTAACAATGAGCAGTTCTTC
d_gene: NA; len: 17; j_gene: TRBJ1-5; abundance: NA; v_gene: TRBV15; CDR3aa: CATSRRAGGVGRQPQHF; CDR3nt: TGTGCCACCAGCAGGAGGGCCGGGGGGGTCGGGAGGCAGCCCCAGCATTTT
d_gene: TRBD2; len: 14; j_gene: TRBJ2-3; abundance: NA; v_gene: TRBV7-3; CDR3aa: CASSFAGGADTQYF; CDR3nt: TGTGCCAGCAGCTTTGCGGGGGGCGCAGATACGCAGTATTTT
d_gene: NA; len: 17; j_gene: TRBJ2-4; abundance: NA; v_gene: TRBV23-1; CDR3aa: CASSQTRGGLAKNIQYF; CDR3nt: TGCGCCAGCAGTCAAACCCGAGGGGGGTTGGCCAAAAACATTCAGTACTTC
d_gene: NA; len: 15; j_gene: TRBJ2-7; abundance: once; v_gene: TRBV6-1; CDR3aa: CASSQAPQRSYEQYF; CDR3nt: TGTGCCAGCAGCCAAGCCCCCCAACGCTCCTACGAGCAGTACTTC
d_gene: NA; len: 15; j_gene: TRBJ1-2; abundance: NA; v_gene: TRBV29-1; CDR3aa: CSVEDNGRRSYGYTF; CDR3nt: TGCAGCGTTGAAGATAATGGACGCCGTTCCTATGGCTACACCTTC
d_gene: TRBD2; len: 16; j_gene: TRBJ2-7; abundance: once; v_gene: TRBV11-3; CDR3aa: CASSFGRRNRSYEQYF; CDR3nt: TGTGCCAGCAGCTTCGGGAGGAGGAACAGGTCCTACGAGCAGTACTTC
d_gene: NA; len: 13; j_gene: TRBJ2-7; abundance: NA; v_gene: TRBV6-5; CDR3aa: CASSYSPSVEQYF; CDR3nt: TGTGCCAGCAGTTACTCTCCCTCGGTAGAGCAGTACTTC
d_gene: NA; len: 10; j_gene: TRBJ2-7; abundance: NA; v_gene: TRBV2; CDR3aa: CASSDYQQYF; CDR3nt: TGTGCCAGCAGTGACTATCAGCAGTACTTC
d_gene: TRBD2; len: 15; j_gene: TRBJ2-1; abundance: NA; v_gene: TRBV9; CDR3aa: CASSHLAGGNNEQFF; CDR3nt: TGTGCCAGCAGCCATCTAGCGGGGGGCAACAATGAGCAGTTCTTC
d_gene: NA; len: 17; j_gene: TRBJ2-5; abundance: NA; v_gene: TRBV21-1; CDR3aa: CASNPLAGGPCAETQYF; CDR3nt: TGTGCCAGCAACCCACTAGCGGGGGGGCCTTGTGCAGAGACCCAGTACTTC
d_gene: TRBD2; len: 19; j_gene: TRBJ2-7; abundance: NA; v_gene: TRBV4-3; CDR3aa: CASSQDNTLAGVRSYEQYF; CDR3nt: TGCGCCAGCAGCCAAGACAATACTCTAGCGGGCGTTCGATCCTACGAGCAGTACTTC
d_gene: NA; len: 16; j_gene: TRBJ2-7; abundance: NA; v_gene: TRBV5-8; CDR3aa: CASSLIRLSASYEQYF; CDR3nt: TGTGCCAGCAGCTTGATTCGGCTATCAGCCTCCTACGAGCAGTACTTC
d_gene: NA; len: 12; j_gene: TRBJ2-3; abundance: NA; v_gene: TRBV4-2; CDR3aa: CASSQGWDTQYF; CDR3nt: TGTGCCAGCAGCCAAGGATGGGATACGCAGTATTTT
d_gene: TRBD1; len: 15; j_gene: TRBJ2-2; abundance: NA; v_gene: TRBV6-5; CDR3aa: CASSWGQGQVGELFF; CDR3nt: TGTGCCAGCAGTTGGGGACAGGGTCAGGTCGGGGAGCTGTTTTTT
d_gene: TRBD1; len: 18; j_gene: TRBJ2-1; abundance: NA; v_gene: TRBV4-3; CDR3aa: CASSLSHSRDRRYNEQFF; CDR3nt: TGCGCCAGCAGCCTCTCACACTCCCGGGACAGGAGATACAATGAGCAGTTCTTC
d_gene: NA; len: 14; j_gene: TRBJ2-1; abundance: NA; v_gene: TRBV7-2; CDR3aa: CASSLDPSGAQEFF; CDR3nt: TGTGCCAGCAGCTTAGATCCTTCGGGGGCACAGGAGTTCTTC
d_gene: NA; len: 12; j_gene: TRBJ1-1; abundance: NA; v_gene: TRBV7-9; CDR3aa: CASSFANAEAFF; CDR3nt: TGTGCCAGCAGCTTTGCTAACGCTGAAGCTTTCTTT
d_gene: TRBD1; len: 19; j_gene: TRBJ1-4; abundance: NA; v_gene: TRBV12-5; CDR3aa: CASGLVLGQGRFGNEKLFF; CDR3nt: TGTGCTAGTGGTTTGGTACTTGGACAGGGTCGTTTTGGTAATGAAAAACTGTTTTTT
d_gene: NA; len: 17; j_gene: TRBJ1-1; abundance: NA; v_gene: TRBV6-4; CDR3aa: CASSDLKGCRVNTEAFF; CDR3nt: TGTGCCAGCAGTGACTTGAAGGGTTGCAGGGTGAACACTGAAGCTTTCTTT
d_gene: NA; len: 14; j_gene: TRBJ2-3; abundance: NA; v_gene: TRBV7-9; CDR3aa: CASSLVGNTDTQYF; CDR3nt: TGTGCCAGCAGCTTAGTGGGCAACACAGATACGCAGTATTTT
d_gene: NA; len: 14; j_gene: TRBJ1-1; abundance: NA; v_gene: TRBV27; CDR3aa: CASSPFNLNTEAFF; CDR3nt: TGTGCCAGCAGTCCCTTCAATCTGAACACTGAAGCTTTCTTT
d_gene: NA; len: 13; j_gene: TRBJ2-1; abundance: NA; v_gene: TRBV19; CDR3aa: CASSITGGNEQFF; CDR3nt: TGTGCCAGTAGTATTACAGGAGGCAATGAGCAGTTCTTC
d_gene: NA; len: 16; j_gene: TRBJ2-7; abundance: NA; v_gene: TRBV7-2; CDR3aa: CASSPSPEISSVGQYF; CDR3nt: TGTGCCAGCAGCCCATCCCCGGAGATAAGTTCGGTTGGGCAGTACTTC
d_gene: NA; len: 13; j_gene: TRBJ2-2; abundance: NA; v_gene: TRBV7-2; CDR3aa: CASSSRLTGELFF; CDR3nt: TGTGCCAGCAGCTCCAGGTTAACCGGGGAGCTGTTTTTT
d_gene: NA; len: 13; j_gene: TRBJ2-5; abundance: NA; v_gene: TRBV5-4; CDR3aa: CASSLRYQETQYF; CDR3nt: TGTGCCAGCAGCTTGCGCTACCAAGAGACCCAGTACTTC
d_gene: NA; len: 17; j_gene: TRBJ1-1; abundance: NA; v_gene: TRBV7-9; CDR3aa: CASSLWTGSRGDTEAFF; CDR3nt: TGTGCCAGCAGCCTGTGGACGGGCTCCCGAGGGGACACTGAAGCTTTCTTT
d_gene: NA; len: 14; j_gene: TRBJ1-2; abundance: NA; v_gene: TRBV10-2; CDR3aa: CASRRTDSDYGYTF; CDR3nt: TGCGCCAGCAGAAGGACAGACAGTGACTATGGCTACACCTTC
d_gene: TRBD2; len: 16; j_gene: TRBJ2-1; abundance: NA; v_gene: TRBV7-2; CDR3aa: CASSGRLAGQYNEQFF; CDR3nt: TGTGCCAGCAGCGGCAGACTAGCGGGACAATACAATGAGCAGTTCTTC